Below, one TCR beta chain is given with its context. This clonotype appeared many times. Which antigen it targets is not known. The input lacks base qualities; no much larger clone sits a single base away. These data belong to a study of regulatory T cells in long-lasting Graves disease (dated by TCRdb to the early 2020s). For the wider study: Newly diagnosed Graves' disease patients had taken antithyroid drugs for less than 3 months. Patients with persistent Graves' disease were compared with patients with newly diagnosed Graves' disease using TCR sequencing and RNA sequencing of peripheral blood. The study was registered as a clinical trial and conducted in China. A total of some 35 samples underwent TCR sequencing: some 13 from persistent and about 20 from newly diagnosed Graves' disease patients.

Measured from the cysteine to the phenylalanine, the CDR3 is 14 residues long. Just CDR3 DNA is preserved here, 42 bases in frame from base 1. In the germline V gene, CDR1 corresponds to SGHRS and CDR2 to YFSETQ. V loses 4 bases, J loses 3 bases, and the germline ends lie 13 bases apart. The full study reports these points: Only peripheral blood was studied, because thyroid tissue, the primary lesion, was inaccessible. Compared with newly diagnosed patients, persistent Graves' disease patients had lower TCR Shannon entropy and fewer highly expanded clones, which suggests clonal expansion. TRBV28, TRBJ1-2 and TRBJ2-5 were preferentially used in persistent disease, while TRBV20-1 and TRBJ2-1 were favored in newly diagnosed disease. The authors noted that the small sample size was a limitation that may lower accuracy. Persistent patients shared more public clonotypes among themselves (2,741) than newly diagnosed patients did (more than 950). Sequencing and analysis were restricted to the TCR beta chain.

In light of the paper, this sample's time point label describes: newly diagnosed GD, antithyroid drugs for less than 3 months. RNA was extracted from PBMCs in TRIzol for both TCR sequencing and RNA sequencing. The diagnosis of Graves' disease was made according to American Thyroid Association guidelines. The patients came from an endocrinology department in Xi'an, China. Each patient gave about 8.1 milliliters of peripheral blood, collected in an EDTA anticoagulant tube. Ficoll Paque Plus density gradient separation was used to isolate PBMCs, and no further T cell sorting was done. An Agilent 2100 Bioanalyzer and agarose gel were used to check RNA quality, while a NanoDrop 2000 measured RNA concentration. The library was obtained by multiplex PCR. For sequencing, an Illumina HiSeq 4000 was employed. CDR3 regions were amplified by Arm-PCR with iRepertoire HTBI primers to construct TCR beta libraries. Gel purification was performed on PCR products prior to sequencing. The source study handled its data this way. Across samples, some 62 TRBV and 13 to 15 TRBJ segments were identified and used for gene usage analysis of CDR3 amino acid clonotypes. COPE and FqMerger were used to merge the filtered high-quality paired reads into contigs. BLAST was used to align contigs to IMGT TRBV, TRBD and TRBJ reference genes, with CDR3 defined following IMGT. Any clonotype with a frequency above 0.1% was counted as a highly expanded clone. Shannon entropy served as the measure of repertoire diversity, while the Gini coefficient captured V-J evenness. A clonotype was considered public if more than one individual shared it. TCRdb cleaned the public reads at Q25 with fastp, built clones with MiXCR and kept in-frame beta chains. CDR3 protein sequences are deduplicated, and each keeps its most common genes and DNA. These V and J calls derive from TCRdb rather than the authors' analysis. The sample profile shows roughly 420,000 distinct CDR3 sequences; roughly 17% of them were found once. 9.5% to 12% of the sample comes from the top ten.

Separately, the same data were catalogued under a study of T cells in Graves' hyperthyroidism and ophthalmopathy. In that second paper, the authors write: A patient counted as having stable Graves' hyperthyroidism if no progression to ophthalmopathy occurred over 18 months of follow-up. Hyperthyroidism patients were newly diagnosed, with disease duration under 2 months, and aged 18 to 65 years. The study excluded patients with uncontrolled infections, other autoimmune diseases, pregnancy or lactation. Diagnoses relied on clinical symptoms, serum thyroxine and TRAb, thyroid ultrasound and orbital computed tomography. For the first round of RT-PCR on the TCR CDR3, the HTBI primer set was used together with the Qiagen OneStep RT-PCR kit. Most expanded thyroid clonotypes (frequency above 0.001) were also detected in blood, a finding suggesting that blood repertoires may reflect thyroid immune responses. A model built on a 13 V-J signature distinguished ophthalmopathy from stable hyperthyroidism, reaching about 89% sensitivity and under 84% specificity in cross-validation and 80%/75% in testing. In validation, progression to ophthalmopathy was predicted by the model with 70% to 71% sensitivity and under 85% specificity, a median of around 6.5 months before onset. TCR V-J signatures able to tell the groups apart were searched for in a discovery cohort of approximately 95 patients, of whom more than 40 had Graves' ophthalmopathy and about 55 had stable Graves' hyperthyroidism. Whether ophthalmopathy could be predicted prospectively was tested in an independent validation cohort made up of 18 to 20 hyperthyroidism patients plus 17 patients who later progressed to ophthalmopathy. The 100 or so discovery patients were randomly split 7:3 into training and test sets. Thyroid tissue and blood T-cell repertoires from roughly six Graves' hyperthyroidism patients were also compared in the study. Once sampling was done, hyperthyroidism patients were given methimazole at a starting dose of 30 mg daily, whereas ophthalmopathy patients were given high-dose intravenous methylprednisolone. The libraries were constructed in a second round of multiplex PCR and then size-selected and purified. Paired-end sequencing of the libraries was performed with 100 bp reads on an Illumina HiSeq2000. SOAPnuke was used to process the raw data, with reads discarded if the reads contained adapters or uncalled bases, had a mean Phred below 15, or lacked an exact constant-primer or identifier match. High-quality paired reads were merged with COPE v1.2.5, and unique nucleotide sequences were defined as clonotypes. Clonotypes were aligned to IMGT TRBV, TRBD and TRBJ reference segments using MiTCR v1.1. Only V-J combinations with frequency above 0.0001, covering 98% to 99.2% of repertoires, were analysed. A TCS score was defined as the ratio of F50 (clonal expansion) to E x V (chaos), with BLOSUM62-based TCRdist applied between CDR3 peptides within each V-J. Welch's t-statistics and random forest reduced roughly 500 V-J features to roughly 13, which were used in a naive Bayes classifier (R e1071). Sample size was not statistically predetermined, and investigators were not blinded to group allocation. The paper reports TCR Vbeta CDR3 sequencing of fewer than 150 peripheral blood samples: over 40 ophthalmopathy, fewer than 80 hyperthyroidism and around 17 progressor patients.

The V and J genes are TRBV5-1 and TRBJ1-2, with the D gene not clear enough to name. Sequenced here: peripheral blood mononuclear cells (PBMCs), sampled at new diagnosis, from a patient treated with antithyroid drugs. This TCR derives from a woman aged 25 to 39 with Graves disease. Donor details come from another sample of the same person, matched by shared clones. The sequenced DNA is TGCGCCAGCAGCCTGTATGGTGTAGACTATGGCTACACCTTC. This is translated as CASSLYGVDYGYTF. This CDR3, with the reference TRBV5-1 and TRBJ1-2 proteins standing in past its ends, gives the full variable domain KAGVTQTPRYLIKTRGQQVTLSCSPISGHRSVSWYQQTPGQGLQFLFEYFSETQRNKGNFPGRFSGRQFSNSRSEMNVSTLELGDSALYLCASSLYGVDYGYTFGSGTRLTVV.